These 32 T cell receptor beta chains were sequenced from one sample in a study of blood T cell repertoires in COVID-19. Assay: immunoSEQ multiplex PCR; the TCRdb copy retains only in-frame clones and omits some. The sample yields roughly 180,000 clones, 80% seen once. Material for sequencing was PBMCs or T cells enriched from blood (not recorded which). These receptor sequences come from a man aged 55 to 70 who had been exposed to COVID-19.

This clone has more than one count but fewer than ten. The rearrangement joins TRBV5-1 to TRBJ2-5; 10 nucleotides align to TRBD2. This CDR3 is 15 amino acids long. V lost 0 bases, J lost 4 bases, and 3 bases stayed unmatched. The germline gives CDR1 SGHRS, CDR2 YFSETQ. CDR3 sequence (DNA): TGCGCCAGCAGCTTGGATCGGACTAGCGGAGAGACCCAGTACTTC. Translating it yields CASSLDRTSGETQYF. The entire variable domain, with the rest obtained from reference TRBV5-1 and TRBJ2-5, is as follows: KAGVTQTPRYLIKTRGQQVTLSCSPISGHRSVSWYQQTPGQGLQFLFEYFSETQRNKGNFPGRFSGRQFSNSRSEMNVSTLELGDSALYLCASSLDRTSGETQYFGPGTRLLVL.

This clone was seen once. The chain recombines TRBV30 with TRBJ1-1; D is uncertain. CDR1 is GTSNPN, CDR2 SVGIG, per germline (reference sequence). The CDR3 totals 13 residues. Trimming left V 2 bases short and J 1 base short, with 8 bases between. The CDR3 protein is CAWSLSENTEAFF. The CDR3 DNA is TGTGCCTGGAGTTTGTCAGAGAACACTGAAGCTTTCTTT. The full variable domain, rest sourced from reference TRBV30 and TRBJ1-1, is SQTIHQWPATLVQPVGSPLSLECTVEGTSNPNLYWYRQAAGRGLQLLFYSVGIGQISSEVPQNLSASRPQDRQFILSSKKLLLSDSGFYLCAWSLSENTEAFFGQGTRLTVV.

At least ten counts were recorded for this clone. In the same sample, other DNA sequences code for this CDR3. The chain recombines TRBV6-2 or TRBV6-3 with TRBJ1-5; the match to TRBD1 covers 10 bases. V trimming: 0 bases; J trimming: 7 bases; junction bases outside the gene matches: 3. Per the germline V gene, CDR1 is MNHEY and CDR2 is SVGEGT. The CDR3 length is 15 residues. The CDR3 nucleotides read TGTGCCAGCAGTTACTCGGGACAGGGGAAACAGCCCCAGCATTTT. This sequence encodes CASSYSGQGKQPQHF.

The chain links TRBV9 to TRBJ1-1, with D perhaps matching TRBD1 (5 bases). V dropped 0 bases and J dropped 3 bases, with 9 bases sitting between them. The germline gives CDR1 SGDLS, CDR2 YYNGEE. CDR3 length: 14 amino acids. CDR3 nucleotides: TGTGCCAGCAGCGTAGATGACAGCTACACTGAAGCTTTCTTT. It codes for CASSVDDSYTEAFF.

The gene calls are TRBV9 and TRBJ1-4, with D unresolved. The V end was cut by 2 bases, the J end by 7 bases, with 15 bases between. Germline-derived CDR1 and CDR2 are SGDLS and YYNGEE. The length of the CDR3 is 15 residues. In nucleotides, the CDR3 is TGTGCCAGCAGCGTCGAGGGTTCCCGCGCTGAAAAACTGTTTTTT. This sequence encodes CASSVEGSRAEKLFF.

Ten or more counts support this clone. The chain recombines TRBV10-3 with TRBJ1-6; D not resolved. CDR3 length: 13 residues. With 6 bases removed from V and 9 bases from J, the gap between germline ends came to 12 bases. In germline, CDR1 is ENHRY, CDR2 SYGVKD. The CDR3 nucleotides read TGTGCCATCAGGGGATTGGAGGGTTCACCCCTCCACTTT. Encoded protein: CAIRGLEGSPLHF.

The chain couples TRBV18 to TRBJ1-6; D not certain. CDR3 length equals 15 residues. Trimming took off 3 bases at V and 7 bases at J, with 13 bases between the two ends. CDR1 and CDR2 (germline): KGHSH, LQKENI. CDR3 nucleotide sequence: TGTGCCAGCTCACCCTTCCAGGCGGGAAATTCACCCCTCCACTTT. It codes for CASSPFQAGNSPLHF.

The J gene is TRBJ2-7, the V gene TRBV7-9; 10 bases fit TRBD1. Per germline, CDR1 SEHNR and CDR2 FQNEAQ (reference sequence). The V and J ends lost 4 bases and 5 bases, in that order; junction bases with no gene match: 8. This CDR3 is built from 15 residues. The CDR3 loop is CASSSSGTGVHEQYF. CDR3 bases: TGTGCCAGCAGCTCTTCCGGGACAGGGGTCCACGAGCAGTACTTC.

The rearrangement joins TRBV5-6 to TRBJ1-5; TRBD1 matches 8 bases. V dropped 0 bases and J dropped 4; count of bases not matched to a gene: 9. Germline CDR1 SGHDT, CDR2 YYEEEE. The CDR3 consists of 17 residues. The CDR3 DNA reads as TGTGCCAGCAGCTTGGAAGGGCAGGGGGCGAGGAATCAGCCCCAGCATTTT. The encoded protein is CASSLEGQGARNQPQHF.

The rearrangement joins TRBV3-1 (or the pseudogene TRBV3-2) to TRBJ1-4; TRBD1 aligns across 8 bases. Germline values: CDR1 LGHDT, CDR2 YNNKEL (reference sequence). This CDR3 is 16 amino acids long. V trimming: 2 bases; J trimming: 3 bases; junction bases outside the gene matches: 5. CDR3 loop: CASSQLDRGANEKLFF. In DNA, the CDR3 is TGTGCCAGCAGCCAACTAGACAGGGGTGCTAATGAAAAACTGTTTTTT.

The chain has TRBV7-2 and TRBJ2-2; a possible D gene is TRBD1 (6 bases). Germline-derived CDR1 and CDR2 are SGHTA and FQGNSA. Trimming left V 8 bases short and J 5 bases short, with 15 bases between. This CDR3 has 14 residues. As DNA, the CDR3 is TGTGCCAGCGGAGCCAGGGGTCGGACCGGGGAGCTGTTTTTT. Protein: CASGARGRTGELFF.

The rearrangement uses TRBV10-3 and TRBJ1-1; D is unclear. The germline V gene has CDR1 ENHRY and CDR2 SYGVKD. Trimming left V 0 bases short and J 8 bases short, with 10 bases between. This CDR3 spans 13 amino acids. Here the CDR3 DNA reads TGTGCCATCAGTGAGTCACGGAGGTCAGAAGCTTTCTTT. Its translation: CAISESRRSEAFF.

The chain is built from TRBV11-3 and TRBJ2-7, with TRBD1 as a possible D gene (6 bases). This CDR3 has 12 residues. The V gene lost 5 bases and the J gene lost 5 bases, with 10 bases spanning the gap. Germline loops: CDR1 SGHNT, CDR2 YENEEA. The CDR3 coding sequence is TGTGCCAGCAGCGCCCGGGACAACGAGCAGTACTTC. As protein: CASSARDNEQYF.

The chain carries TRBV19 and TRBJ2-7; D gene unclear. Germline-derived CDR1 and CDR2 are LNHDA and SQIVND (reference sequence). Deletions cut 4 bases from V and 8 bases from J, with 12 bases between. CDR3 length: 12 residues. CDR3 region: CASSTGFAKQYF. CDR3 bases: TGTGCCAGTAGTACAGGATTTGCCAAGCAGTACTTC.

This chain connects TRBV9 to TRBJ2-1; D remains unclear. Germline loops: CDR1 SGDLS, CDR2 YYNGEE. The V end was cut by 1 base, the J end by 0 bases, with 11 bases between. The CDR3 contains 16 residues. CDR3 nucleotides: TGTGCCAGCAGCGTACAAGCCCCGCTCTCCTACAATGAGCAGTTCTTC. Amino acids: CASSVQAPLSYNEQFF. Complete variable domain (other parts from reference TRBV9 and TRBJ2-1): DSGVTQTPKHLITATGQRVTLRCSPRSGDLSVYWYQQSLDQGLQFLIQYYNGEERAKGNILERFSAQQFPDLHSELNLSSLELGDSALYFCASSVQAPLSYNEQFFGPGTRLTVL.

V gene TRBV5-1 combines with J gene TRBJ2-7, with D perhaps matching TRBD2 (5 bases). The CDR3 has 17 residues. V dropped 0 bases and J dropped 3 bases, with 19 bases sitting between them. Germline assignment: CDR1 SGHRS and CDR2 YFSETQ. As DNA, the CDR3 is TGCGCCAGCAGCTTGGGGTACCGGGATCAGGCATACTACGAGCAGTACTTC. Its protein product is CASSLGYRDQAYYEQYF.

The genes are TRBV7-8 and TRBJ2-1, with unresolved D. The CDR3 length is 12 residues. Trimming left V 0 bases short and J 10 bases short, with 7 bases between. Germline V gives CDR1 SGHVS, CDR2 FQNEAQ. The CDR3 DNA is TGTGCCAGCAGCTTAGCGTGGCAGGAGCAGTTCTTC. Its protein product is CASSLAWQEQFF.

V and J are TRBV29-1 and TRBJ1-2; a weak D match, TRBD1 (5 bases). The CDR3 totals 13 residues. Trimming removed 5 bases from V and 0 bases from J, with 10 bases in between. Germline assignment: CDR1 SQVTM and CDR2 ANQGSEA. DNA of the CDR3: TGCAGCGTTCAACGGGGGACTAACTATGGCTACACCTTC. Its translation is CSVQRGTNYGYTF. The variable domain in full, with the rest retrieved from reference TRBV29-1 and TRBJ1-2, is SAVISQKPSRDICQRGTSLTIQCQVDSQVTMMFWYRQQPGQSLTLIATANQGSEATYESGFVIDKFPISRPNLTFSTLTVSNMSPEDSSIYLCSVQRGTNYGYTFGSGTRLTVV.

V and J are TRBV5-4 and TRBJ2-2, with D possibly TRBD1 on 6 matching bases. V was clipped by 0 bases and J by 1 base, with 7 bases between them. CDR3 length: 15 amino acids. Germline assignment: CDR1 SGHNT and CDR2 YYREEE (reference sequence). CDR3 in amino acids: CASSLGGRNTGELFF. The CDR3 DNA reads as TGTGCCAGCAGCTTGGGGGGGCGGAACACCGGGGAGCTGTTTTTT.

This clone was seen a few times. This chain joins TRBV7-9 and TRBJ2-3; 10 positions agree with TRBD1. Germline V gives CDR1 SEHNR, CDR2 FQNEAQ (reference sequence). This CDR3 has 19 residues. V was clipped by 4 bases and J by 1 base; unmatched bases: 14. CDR3 region: CASSSPGPGQGSRTDTQYF. CDR3 coding DNA: TGTGCCAGCAGCTCACCTGGGCCGGGACAGGGGTCCCGCACAGATACGCAGTATTTT.

The chain couples TRBV11-2 to TRBJ2-1, with 12 nucleotides matching TRBD2. Germline lookup yields CDR1 SGHAT and CDR2 FQNNGV. With 1 base clipped from V and 3 bases from J, the junction kept 4 bases outside the gene matches. The CDR3 is 17 residues long. CDR3 in DNA: TGTGCCAGCAGCTTAGGCCTAGCGGGAGGGAGCTACAATGAGCAGTTCTTC. Encoded protein: CASSLGLAGGSYNEQFF.

As to this clone: The identical CDR3 is also encoded by other nucleotide sequences in the sample. The CDR3 loop reads CASSLAGNTGELFF. The CDR3 DNA sequence: TGTGCCAGCAGCCTAGCGGGGAACACCGGGGAGCTGTTTTTT. The V gene is TRBV19, the J gene TRBJ2-2; 8 nucleotides agree with TRBD2. Germline V lookup: CDR1 LNHDA, CDR2 SQIVND (reference sequence). V lost 9 bases and J lost 1; bases outside the gene matches: 4. CDR3 length: 14 amino acids.

This chain connects TRBV10-2 to TRBJ2-3; 8 bases agree with TRBD2. Trimming took 11 bases from V and 6 from J; bases not matched to a gene: 10. The CDR3 runs to 13 residues. Germline CDR1 WSHSY, CDR2 SAAADI. CDR3 sequence reads: CAQEGLVVDTQYF. The CDR3, as DNA: TGCGCCCAAGAGGGACTAGTTGTGGATACGCAGTATTTT.

This clone has more than one count but fewer than ten. V is TRBV7-9 and J is TRBJ1-1; 7 bases fit TRBD1. Unmatched junction bases numbered 6, after V lost 10 bases and J lost 7 bases. The germline gives CDR1 SEHNR, CDR2 FQNEAQ (reference sequence). This CDR3 has 11 amino acids. The DNA of the CDR3 is TGTGCCACCGGGACAGACTATGAAGCTTTCTTT. This translates into CATGTDYEAFF.

The rearrangement uses TRBV10-3 and TRBJ2-7; D is ambiguous. Germline V gives CDR1 ENHRY, CDR2 SYGVKD. The CDR3 is 12 amino acids. Trimming cost V 8 bases and J 3 bases, with 11 bases left between them. CDR3 nucleotide sequence: TGTGCCATCGGTGCAGACAACTACGAGCAGTACTTC. As protein: CAIGADNYEQYF.

CDR3 coding DNA: TGTGCCAGCAAGAATAGCGGGAGGCCCGAGCAGTACTTC. This encodes CASKNSGRPEQYF. The rearrangement links TRBV6-5 to TRBJ2-7; TRBD2 matches 10 bases. The V and J ends lost 7 bases and 6 bases, in that order; junction bases with no gene match: 6. The CDR3 spans 13 residues. The V gene's germline CDR1 is MNHEY and CDR2 SVGAGI.

This chain connects TRBV27 to TRBJ1-4, with 8 bases aligning to TRBD1. Germline V CDR1 and CDR2: MNHEY, SMNVEV (reference sequence). Trimming took 6 bases from V and 7 from J; bases not matched to a gene: 16. The CDR3 is 17 amino acids. CDR3 nucleotides: TGTGCCAGCAGCAGCGGACAGGGTAGGGACGGGGGTGAAAAACTGTTTTTT. The encoded protein is CASSSGQGRDGGEKLFF.

The chain couples TRBV2 to TRBJ2-3; 9 bases match TRBD2. Germline V lookup: CDR1 SNHLY, CDR2 FYNNEI. This CDR3 is 19 amino acids long. V lost 7 bases to trimming and J lost 2 bases; unmatched junction nucleotides: 19. The CDR3 nucleotides are TGTGCCAGCACCGAGCCCCCGCGGGAGGGCCGACAGTACACAGATACGCAGTATTTT. This gives the protein CASTEPPREGRQYTDTQYF.

This clone turned up a few times. The chain couples TRBV29-1 to TRBJ2-7; tentatively, D is TRBD2 (6 bases). The germline gives CDR1 SQVTM, CDR2 ANQGSEA. V lost 4 bases to trimming and J lost 0 bases, with 13 bases between them. The CDR3 is made up of 14 amino acids. CDR3 protein: CSVGLGGISYEQYF. CDR3 nucleotides: TGCAGCGTTGGCCTGGGGGGAATCTCCTACGAGCAGTACTTC.

This clone was seen only once. The chain links TRBV30 to TRBJ1-3; D perhaps matches TRBD1 (5 bases). This CDR3 spans 12 amino acids. CDR1 is GTSNPN, CDR2 SVGIG, per germline (reference sequence). V shed 3 bases and J shed 16 bases, with 19 bases lying between them. The CDR3 region has the DNA TGTGCCTGGAGGCCAACCGGGGGGGAGACGTATTTT. Translated, it gives CAWRPTGGETYF.

This clone was detected ten times or more. The chain employs TRBV4-2 and TRBJ1-5; possible D gene TRBD1, 6 bases. Trimming pared 1 base from V and 6 bases from J, leaving 7 bases between. CDR3 length equals 13 residues. Germline-derived CDR1 and CDR2 are LGHNA and YNFKEQ. CDR3 amino acids: CASSQGGRQPQHF. The CDR3 DNA reads TGTGCCAGCAGCCAAGGGGGGCGTCAGCCCCAGCATTTT.

The V call is TRBV19, the J call TRBJ1-5; 9 nucleotides line up with TRBD1. Germline CDR1 LNHDA, CDR2 SQIVND (reference sequence). V shed 5 bases, J shed 2 bases, and the junction held 4 bases outside the gene matches. This CDR3 has 15 amino acids. The CDR3 DNA reads as TGTGCCAGTAGTCGGACAGGGGTTGGCAATCAGCCCCAGCATTTT. As protein: CASSRTGVGNQPQHF.